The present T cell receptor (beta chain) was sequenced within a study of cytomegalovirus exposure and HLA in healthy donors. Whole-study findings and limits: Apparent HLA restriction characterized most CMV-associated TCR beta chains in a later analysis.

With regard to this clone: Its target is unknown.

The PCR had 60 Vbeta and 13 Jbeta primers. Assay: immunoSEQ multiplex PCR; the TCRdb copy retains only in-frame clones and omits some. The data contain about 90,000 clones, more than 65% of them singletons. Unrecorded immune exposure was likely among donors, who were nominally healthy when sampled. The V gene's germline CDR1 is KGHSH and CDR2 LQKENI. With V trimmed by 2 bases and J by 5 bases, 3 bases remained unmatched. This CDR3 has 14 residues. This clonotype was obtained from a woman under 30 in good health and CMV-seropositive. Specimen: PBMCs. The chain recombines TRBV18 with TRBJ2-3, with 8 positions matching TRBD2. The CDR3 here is CASSPTRGGDTQYF. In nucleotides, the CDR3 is TGTGCCAGCTCACCAACTCGGGGGGGAGATACGCAGTATTTT. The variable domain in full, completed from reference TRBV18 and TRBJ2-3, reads NAGVMQNPRHLVRRRGQEARLRCSPMKGHSHVYWYRQLPEEGLKFMVYLQKENIIDESGMPKERFSAEFPKEGPSILRIQQVVRGDSAAYFCASSPTRGGDTQYFGPGTRLTVL.